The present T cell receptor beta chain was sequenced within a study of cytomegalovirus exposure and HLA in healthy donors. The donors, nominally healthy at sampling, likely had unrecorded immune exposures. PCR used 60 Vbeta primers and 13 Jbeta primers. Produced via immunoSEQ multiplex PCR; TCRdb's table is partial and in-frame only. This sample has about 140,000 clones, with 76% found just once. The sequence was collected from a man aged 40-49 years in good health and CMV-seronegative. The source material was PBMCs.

The CDR3 DNA reads as TGTGCCAGCAGCTCTTACACTGAAGCTTTCTTT. This encodes CASSSYTEAFF. The chain joins TRBV7-8 to TRBJ1-1; D unclear. V lost 4 bases to trimming and J lost 3 bases, with 3 bases between them. The germline gives CDR1 SGHVS, CDR2 FQNEAQ. This CDR3 spans 11 amino acids.